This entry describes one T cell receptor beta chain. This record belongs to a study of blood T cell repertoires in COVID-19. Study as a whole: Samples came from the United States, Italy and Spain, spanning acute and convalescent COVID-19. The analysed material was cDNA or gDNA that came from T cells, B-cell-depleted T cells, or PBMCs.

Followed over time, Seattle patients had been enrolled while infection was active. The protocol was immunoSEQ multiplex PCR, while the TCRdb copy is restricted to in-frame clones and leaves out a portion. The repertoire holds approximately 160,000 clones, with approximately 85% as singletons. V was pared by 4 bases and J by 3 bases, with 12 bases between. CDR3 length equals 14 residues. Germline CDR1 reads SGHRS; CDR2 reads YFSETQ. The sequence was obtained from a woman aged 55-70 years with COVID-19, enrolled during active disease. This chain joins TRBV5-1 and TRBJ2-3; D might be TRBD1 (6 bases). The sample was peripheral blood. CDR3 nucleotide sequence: TGCGCCAGCAGCCTTCAGGGGTGGACAGATACGCAGTATTTT. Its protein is CASSLQGWTDTQYF. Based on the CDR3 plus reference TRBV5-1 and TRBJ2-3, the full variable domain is KAGVTQTPRYLIKTRGQQVTLSCSPISGHRSVSWYQQTPGQGLQFLFEYFSETQRNKGNFPGRFSGRQFSNSRSEMNVSTLELGDSALYLCASSLQGWTDTQYFGPGTRLTVL.